The source of this TCR beta chain is a study of cytotoxic CD8 clonotypes in ibrutinib-treated CLL (dated by TCRdb to the early 2020s). In terms of the full investigation: In this cohort, approximately 14 patients were treatment-naive and some 10 were relapsed/refractory, while about 17 had unmutated IGHV. Responses were partial in about 25 patients and complete in 2; after median about 63 months follow-up, some 15 stayed in remission and about twelve progressed. Response samples were taken after a median of approximately 13 months on treatment, ranging from about 6 to 40 months. Of the roughly 79 people in the trial, approximately 26 had longitudinal samples available. Cryopreserved peripheral blood mononuclear cells were collected at three points: before therapy, at response, and at either sustained remission or disease progression. On average, each sample had roughly 230,000 productive templates and more than 75,000 productive rearrangements. Every sample from remission and from progressive disease was obtained while the patients were still on ibrutinib. Findings and caveats that apply to the study as a whole: Sampling times were not matched between patients in sustained remission and patients whose disease was progressing, and lymph node repertoires were not examined. Baseline clonality was found to be higher than that of age-matched healthy donors and was strongly correlated with circulating CD8+ T-cell counts. Public clonotypes were rare and either shrank or stayed stable during treatment, and the rise in clonality at ibrutinib response reflected expansion of private clonotypes. An increase in clonality was observed at ibrutinib response, with clonality remaining stable during sustained remission and falling back toward baseline at progression.

On a MiSeq, deep resolution sequencing aimed for a depth between 1 in 1 million and 1 in 200,000 T cells, with each clonotype covered roughly 10x on average. The immunoSEQ hsTCRB Kit was used to generate the TCR beta libraries. The paper's data handling went like this. The data were analyzed with ImmunoSEQ Analyzer and ImmunoSEQ Data Assistant, and V, D and J gene assignments followed IMGT definitions. Clonality was computed as one minus normalized Shannon entropy of productive rearrangement frequencies, ranging from 0 to 1. Public clonotype analysis was restricted to overrepresented clonotypes comprising at least 0.05% of each patient's repertoire. About a dozen age-matched healthy donor repertoires from immuneACCESS served as clonality controls. TCRdb provides this immuneACCESS table in a form limited to in-frame rearrangements. Some clones are lacking; in checked studies, under half of them reflect an unresolved V gene, and why the rest are absent is not known. That table gives V, J and clone size, and the DNA gave D and trimming. The sample table lists 150,000 or so clones, approximately 85% of them with a count of one. The top ten clones comprise roughly 1.9% of the sample.

The sample's time point label, in plain terms: around 25 months on ibrutinib. For TCR beta library preparation, about 2.1 micrograms of genomic DNA were extracted from the cryopreserved PBMCs. High-throughput TCR beta sequencing was performed on longitudinal blood samples from CLL patients receiving ibrutinib monotherapy. Patients were enrolled in a phase 2 open-label single-center ibrutinib monotherapy trial. In its sample, this clone was seen a few times. No antigen is known for it. There are no base qualities to consult, and no much larger clone falls within one base. Taken from the germline V gene, the CDR1 and CDR2 loops are LGHNA and YNFKEQ. A distance of 12 bases separates the germline ends of V and J, which lose 1 base and 3 bases respectively. The CDR3 has 15 amino acids, counting the end cysteine and phenylalanine. Just the 45-base CDR3 DNA is kept, in frame starting at base 1.

This receptor was identified in a human donor with chronic lymphocytic leukemia. The sequencing here drew on PBMCs, taken after 24 months of ibrutinib treatment. The sequence is built from TRBV4-2 and TRBJ1-2; the D gene cannot be resolved reliably. The sequenced DNA: TGTGCCAGCAGCCAAGTAGGAGGAACCCACTATGGCTACACCTTC. This is translated as CASSQVGGTHYGYTF.